This T cell receptor (beta chain) is drawn from a study of T cell repertoires in cytomegalovirus infection. About the research overall: Shared public TCR beta signatures pointed to both CMV infection and a matching HLA type.

Trimming removed 0 bases from V and 7 bases from J; junction bases left unmatched: 4. Germline loops: CDR1 MGHRA, CDR2 YSYEKL. This CDR3 is 16 amino acids long. TCRdb redid the calling of the reads with MiXCR, one entry per CDR3 protein. This table has roughly 110,000 distinct CDR3 sequences, around 10% appearing once. This clonotype was recorded a few times. Its antigen is unknown. Study-level points and caveats: Predominance within the ex vivo response was attributable to HLA-C-restricted CMV-specific TCR beta clonotypes.

This TCR derives from a human donor in good health (CMV status not recorded). Some clones in this sample may be carry-over from other donors' samples. V usage is TRBV4-1 and J usage is TRBJ2-1, with 12 bases fitting TRBD2. The sample comprised PBMCs, sequenced either directly or after in vitro stimulation (not recorded which). CDR3 in DNA: TGCGCCAGCAGCCAAGATATTACTAGCGGGAGGAATGAGCAGTTCTTC. Protein: CASSQDITSGRNEQFF.